A selection of T cell receptor beta chains follows, all from one sample in a study of CD8+ T cells in alopecia areata. Some clones are missing from TCRdb's copy, which holds only in-frame ones; the method was immunoSEQ multiplex PCR. The sample holds about 150,000 clones, roughly 58% seen once. The sample was CD8+ T cells sorted from blood. These receptors were obtained from a human donor in good health. CDR3s include the opening cysteine and the closing phenylalanine or tryptophan. The D gene is left open where the match is weak.

TRBV4-1	-	TRBJ2-7	CASSPGGVREQYF
TRBV5-6	TRBD1	TRBJ1-2	CASIGGGFNYGYTF
TRBV27	-	TRBJ2-1	CASSSSNEQFF
TRBV5-6	-	TRBJ2-3	CASTSGTDTQYF
TRBV27	TRBD1	TRBJ2-7	CASSPPGQGAYEQYF
TRBV23-1	-	TRBJ1-2	CAEVLSSLYGYTF
TRBV11-2	-	TRBJ2-7	CASSLDPAYEQYF
TRBV5-4	-	TRBJ1-2	CASTAYGERRDHGYTF
TRBV29-1	-	TRBJ2-3	CSVEAHTDTQYF
TRBV6-1	-	TRBJ1-5	CASSEASGFTNQPQHF